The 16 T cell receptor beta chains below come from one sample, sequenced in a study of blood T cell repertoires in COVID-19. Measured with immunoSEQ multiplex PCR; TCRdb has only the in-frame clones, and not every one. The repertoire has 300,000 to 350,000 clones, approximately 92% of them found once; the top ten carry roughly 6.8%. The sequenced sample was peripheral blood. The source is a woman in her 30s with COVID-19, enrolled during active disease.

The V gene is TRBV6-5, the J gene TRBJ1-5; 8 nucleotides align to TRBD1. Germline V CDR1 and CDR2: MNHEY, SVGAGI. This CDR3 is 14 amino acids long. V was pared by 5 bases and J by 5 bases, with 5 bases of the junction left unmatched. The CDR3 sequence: CASSRDRSYQPQHF. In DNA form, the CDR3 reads TGTGCCAGCAGTCGGGACAGGTCCTATCAGCCCCAGCATTTT.

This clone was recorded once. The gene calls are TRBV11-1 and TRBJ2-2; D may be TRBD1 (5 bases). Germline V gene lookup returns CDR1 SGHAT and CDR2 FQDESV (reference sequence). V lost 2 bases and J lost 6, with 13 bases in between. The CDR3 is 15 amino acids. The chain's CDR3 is CASSLQGVLAGELFF. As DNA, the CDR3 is TGTGCCAGCAGCTTACAAGGGGTTCTGGCCGGGGAGCTGTTTTTT.

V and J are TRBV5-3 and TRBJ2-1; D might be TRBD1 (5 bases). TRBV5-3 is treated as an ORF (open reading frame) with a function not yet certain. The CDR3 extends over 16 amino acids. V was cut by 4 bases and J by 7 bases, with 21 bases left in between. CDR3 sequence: CARSLDSSLRRNEQFF. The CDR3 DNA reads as TGTGCCAGAAGCCTAGACAGTTCTTTACGCAGGAATGAGCAGTTCTTC.

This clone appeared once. CDR3 bases: TGTGCCAGCAGTGACCGGGCGGGAGGGCCGGGAGATACGCAGTATTTT. It codes for CASSDRAGGPGDTQYF. This sequence joins TRBV6-4 and TRBJ2-3; TRBD2 matches at 9 bases. J was trimmed by 5 bases and V by 2 bases; bases with no gene match: 8. The germline gives CDR1 MRHNA, CDR2 SNTAGT. CDR3 length: 16 residues.

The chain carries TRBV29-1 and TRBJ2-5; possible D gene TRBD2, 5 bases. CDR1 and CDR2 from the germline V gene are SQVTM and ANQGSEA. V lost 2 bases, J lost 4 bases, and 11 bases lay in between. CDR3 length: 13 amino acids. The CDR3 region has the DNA TGCAGCGTTGAATCAGGACGGGGAGAGACCCAGTACTTC. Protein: CSVESGRGETQYF. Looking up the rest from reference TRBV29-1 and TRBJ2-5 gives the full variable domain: SAVISQKPSRDICQRGTSLTIQCQVDSQVTMMFWYRQQPGQSLTLIATANQGSEATYESGFVIDKFPISRPNLTFSTLTVSNMSPEDSSIYLCSVESGRGETQYFGPGTRLLVL.

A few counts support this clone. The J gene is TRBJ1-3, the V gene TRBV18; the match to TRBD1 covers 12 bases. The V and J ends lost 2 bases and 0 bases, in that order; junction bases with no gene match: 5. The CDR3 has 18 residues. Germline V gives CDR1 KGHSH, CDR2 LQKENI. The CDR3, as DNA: TGTGCCAGCTCACCAACCGGGACAGGGGGCCCCTCTGGAAACACCATATATTTT. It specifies CASSPTGTGGPSGNTIYF.

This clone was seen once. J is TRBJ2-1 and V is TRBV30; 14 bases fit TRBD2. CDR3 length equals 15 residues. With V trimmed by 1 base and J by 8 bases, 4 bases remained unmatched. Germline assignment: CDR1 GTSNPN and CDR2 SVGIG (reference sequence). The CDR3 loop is CAWSAGLAGGHEQFF. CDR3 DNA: TGTGCCTGGAGTGCAGGACTAGCGGGAGGTCATGAGCAGTTCTTC.

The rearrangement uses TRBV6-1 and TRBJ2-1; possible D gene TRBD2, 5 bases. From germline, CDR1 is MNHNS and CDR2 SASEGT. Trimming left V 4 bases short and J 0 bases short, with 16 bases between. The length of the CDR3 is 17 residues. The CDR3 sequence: CASSVFQDSSSYNEQFF. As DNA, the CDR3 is TGTGCCAGCAGTGTCTTTCAGGACTCCAGCTCCTACAATGAGCAGTTCTTC.

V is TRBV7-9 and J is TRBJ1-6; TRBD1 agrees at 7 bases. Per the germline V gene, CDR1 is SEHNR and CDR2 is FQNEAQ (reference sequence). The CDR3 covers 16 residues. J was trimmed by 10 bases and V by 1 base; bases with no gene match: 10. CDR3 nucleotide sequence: TGTGCCAGCAGCTTAGGTTGGACAGGCCGTCAATCACCCCTCCACTTT. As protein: CASSLGWTGRQSPLHF.

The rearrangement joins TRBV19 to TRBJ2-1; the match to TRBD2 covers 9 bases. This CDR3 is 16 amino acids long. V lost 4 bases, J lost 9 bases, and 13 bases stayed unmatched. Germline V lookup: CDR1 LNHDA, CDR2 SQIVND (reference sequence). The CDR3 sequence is CASSSLAGILASEQFF. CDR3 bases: TGTGCCAGTAGTAGTCTAGCGGGAATCTTAGCCAGTGAGCAGTTCTTC.

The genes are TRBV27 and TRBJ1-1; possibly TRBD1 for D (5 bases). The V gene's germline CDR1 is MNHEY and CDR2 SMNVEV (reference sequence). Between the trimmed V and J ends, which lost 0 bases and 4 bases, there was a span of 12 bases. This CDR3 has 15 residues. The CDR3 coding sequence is TGTGCCAGCAGTTTATCGGTAGCGGGGGGCACTGAAGCTTTCTTT. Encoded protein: CASSLSVAGGTEAFF.

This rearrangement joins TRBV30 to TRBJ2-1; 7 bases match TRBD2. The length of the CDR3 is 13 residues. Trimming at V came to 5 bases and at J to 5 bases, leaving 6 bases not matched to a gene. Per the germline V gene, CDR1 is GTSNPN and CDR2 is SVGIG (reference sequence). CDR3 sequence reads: CAWAGDVDNEQFF. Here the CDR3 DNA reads TGTGCCTGGGCGGGGGACGTTGACAATGAGCAGTTCTTC.

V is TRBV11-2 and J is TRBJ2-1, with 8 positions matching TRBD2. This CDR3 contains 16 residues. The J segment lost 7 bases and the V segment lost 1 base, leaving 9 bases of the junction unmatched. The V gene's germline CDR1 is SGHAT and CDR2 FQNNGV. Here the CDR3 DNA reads TGTGCCAGCAGCTTAGTCCGCGGACTAGCATGGAATGAGCAGTTCTTC. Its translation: CASSLVRGLAWNEQFF. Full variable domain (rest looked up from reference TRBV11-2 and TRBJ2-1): EAGVAQSPRYKIIEKRQSVAFWCNPISGHATLYWYQQILGQGPKLLIQFQNNGVVDDSQLPKDRFSAERLKGVDSTLKIQPAKLEDSAVYLCASSLVRGLAWNEQFFGPGTRLTVL.

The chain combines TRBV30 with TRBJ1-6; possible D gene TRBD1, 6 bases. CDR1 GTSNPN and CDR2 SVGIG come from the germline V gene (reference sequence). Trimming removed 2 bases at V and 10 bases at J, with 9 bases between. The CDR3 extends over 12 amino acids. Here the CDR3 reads CAWSPGDSPLHF. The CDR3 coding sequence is TGTGCCTGGAGTCCAGGGGACTCACCCCTCCACTTT. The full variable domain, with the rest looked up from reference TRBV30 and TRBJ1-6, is SQTIHQWPATLVQPVGSPLSLECTVEGTSNPNLYWYRQAAGRGLQLLFYSVGIGQISSEVPQNLSASRPQDRQFILSSKKLLLSDSGFYLCAWSPGDSPLHFGNGTRLTVT.

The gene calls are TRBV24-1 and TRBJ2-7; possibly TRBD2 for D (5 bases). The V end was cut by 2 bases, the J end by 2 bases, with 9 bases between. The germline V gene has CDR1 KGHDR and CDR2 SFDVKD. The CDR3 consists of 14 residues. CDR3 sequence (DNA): TGTGCCACCAGTGATTCCACCGGGACCTACGAGCAGTACTTC. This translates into CATSDSTGTYEQYF.

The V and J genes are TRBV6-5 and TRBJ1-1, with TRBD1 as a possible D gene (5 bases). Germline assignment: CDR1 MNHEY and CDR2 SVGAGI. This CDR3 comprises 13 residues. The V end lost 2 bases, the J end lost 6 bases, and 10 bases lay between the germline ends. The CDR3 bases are TGTGCCAGCAGTTACAGGGACTCCTCTGAAGCTTTCTTT. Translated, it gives CASSYRDSSEAFF.